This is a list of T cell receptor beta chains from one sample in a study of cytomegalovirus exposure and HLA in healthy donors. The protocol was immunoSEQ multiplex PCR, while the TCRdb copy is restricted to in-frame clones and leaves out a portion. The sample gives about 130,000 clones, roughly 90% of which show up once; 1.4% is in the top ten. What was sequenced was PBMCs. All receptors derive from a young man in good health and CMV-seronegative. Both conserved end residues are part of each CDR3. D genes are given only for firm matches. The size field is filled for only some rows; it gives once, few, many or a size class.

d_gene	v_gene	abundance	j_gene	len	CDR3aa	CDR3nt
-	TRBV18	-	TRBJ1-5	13	CASAGTSNQPQHF	TGTGCCAGTGCTGGGACAAGCAATCAGCCCCAGCATTTT
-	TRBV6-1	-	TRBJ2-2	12	CAGWTATGELFF	TGTGCCGGATGGACAGCCACCGGGGAGCTGTTTTTT
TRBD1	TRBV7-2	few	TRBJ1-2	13	CASSLGDSYGYTF	TGTGCCAGCAGCTTAGGGGACAGCTATGGCTACACCTTC
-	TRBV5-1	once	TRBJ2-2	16	CASSLASYRDTGELFF	TGCGCCAGCAGCTTGGCGAGCTACCGGGACACCGGGGAGCTGTTTTTT
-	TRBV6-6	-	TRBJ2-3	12	CASRAGTDTQYF	TGTGCCAGCAGGGCTGGCACAGATACGCAGTATTTT
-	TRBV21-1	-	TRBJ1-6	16	CASSDRDSSYNSPLHF	TGTGCCAGCAGCGATCGGGACAGCTCCTATAATTCACCCCTCCACTTT
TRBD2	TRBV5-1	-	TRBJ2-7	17	CASSLPRGSLGMNEQYF	TGCGCCAGCAGCCTCCCACGCGGGAGCCTGGGGATGAACGAGCAGTACTTC
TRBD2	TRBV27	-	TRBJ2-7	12	CASRAGPHEQYF	TGTGCCAGCAGAGCGGGACCCCACGAGCAGTACTTC
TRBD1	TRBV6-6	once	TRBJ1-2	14	CASTPGQGARGYTF	TGTGCCAGCACCCCGGGACAGGGGGCACGGGGCTACACCTTC
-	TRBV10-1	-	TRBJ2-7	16	CASSESGSLEFYEQYF	TGCGCCAGCAGTGAGTCTGGCTCCCTCGAATTCTACGAGCAGTACTTC
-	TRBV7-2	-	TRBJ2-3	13	CASSPSTTDTQYF	TGTGCCAGCAGCCCCTCAACTACAGATACGCAGTATTTT
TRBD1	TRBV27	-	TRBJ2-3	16	CASSLGRDRDTDTQYF	TGTGCCAGCAGTTTAGGTCGGGACAGGGACACAGATACGCAGTATTTT
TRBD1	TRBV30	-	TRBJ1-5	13	CAWSRDRGEPQHF	TGTGCCTGGAGTCGGGACAGGGGCGAGCCCCAGCATTTT
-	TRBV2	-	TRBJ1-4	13	CASRGDTREKLFF	TGTGCCAGCCGGGGGGACACGAGGGAAAAACTGTTTTTT
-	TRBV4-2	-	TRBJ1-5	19	CASSQEGRAGHSFNQPQHF	TGTGCCAGCAGCCAAGAAGGGCGCGCTGGACACTCATTCAATCAGCCCCAGCATTTT
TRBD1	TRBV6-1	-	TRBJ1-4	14	CASSDPGQVEKLFF	TGTGCCAGCAGTGACCCGGGACAGGTTGAAAAACTGTTTTTT
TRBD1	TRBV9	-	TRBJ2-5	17	CASSVGRGQGGQETQYF	TGTGCCAGCAGCGTAGGACGGGGACAGGGAGGCCAAGAGACCCAGTACTTC
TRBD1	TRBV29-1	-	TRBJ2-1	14	CSDDAGTDYNEQFF	TGCAGCGACGACGCCGGGACAGATTACAATGAGCAGTTCTTC
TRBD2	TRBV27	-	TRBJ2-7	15	CASSFFSGSSYEQYF	TGTGCCAGCAGTTTCTTCAGCGGGAGCTCCTACGAGCAGTACTTC
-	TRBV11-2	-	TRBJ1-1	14	CASSLGRYSTEAFF	TGTGCCAGCAGCCTAGGCAGGTACTCTACTGAAGCTTTCTTT
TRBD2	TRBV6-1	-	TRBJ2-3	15	CASSSLAGEGNTQYF	TGTGCCAGCAGCTCACTAGCGGGAGAGGGAAATACGCAGTATTTT
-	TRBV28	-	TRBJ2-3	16	CASSFAGPRTRGTQYF	TGTGCCAGCAGTTTTGCGGGTCCCCGTACACGGGGTACGCAGTATTTT
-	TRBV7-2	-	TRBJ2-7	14	CASSLAVSSYEQYF	TGTGCCAGCAGCTTAGCGGTGAGCTCCTACGAGCAGTACTTC
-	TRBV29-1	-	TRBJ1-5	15	CSVKYSRDPNQPQHF	TGCAGCGTGAAATACTCCCGGGATCCCAATCAGCCCCAGCATTTT
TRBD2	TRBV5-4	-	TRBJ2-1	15	CASSQAGASYNEQFF	TGTGCCAGCAGCCAAGCGGGAGCTTCCTACAATGAGCAGTTCTTC